This TCR delta chain was captured by sequencing in a study of human gamma delta and Vdelta1 T cells (dated by TCRdb to the late 2010s). As for the study more broadly: In this study, the researchers looked at Delta One T cells, which are Vd1+ gamma-delta T cells, to see how well they work as cytotoxic effectors against acute myeloid leukemia.

The CDR3, cysteine through phenylalanine, is 25 amino acids long. Here the CDR3 DNA is all that survives: 75 bases in frame from base 1. CDR1 and CDR2 are read off the germline V gene as TSWWSYY and QGS. This clone is regarded as medium-sized (0.01 to 0.1%). No cognate antigen has been identified for it. A read error likely explains this, since a far larger clone differs by one base. The sample has other DNA sequences that encode this CDR3 too. The library was produced with PCR. Sequenced on an Illumina MiSeq. For TCRdb, the public reads were processed anew by CATT, and duplicate DNA sequences were folded into one row. The sample profile shows hundreds of delta-chain clones; about 8.6% of them were found once. The top ten constitute roughly 87% of the sample.

This TCR came from a human donor in good health. The specimen was differentiated CD27- Vdelta1 gamma-delta T cells from blood. The rearrangement joined TRDV1 to TRDJ1; the central 10 bases match TRDD3. The nucleotides are TGTGCTCTTGGGGAACTAGTCTTCGTCGGAGCGGCCCGTACTGGGGGATTGTACTACACCGATAAACTCATCTTC. It translates to CALGELVFVGAARTGGLYYTDKLIF.